One TCR beta chain is described in this entry. Its antigen remains unidentified. This sample was taken from a study of cytomegalovirus exposure and HLA in healthy donors. Losses at the gene ends were 6 bases for V and 5 bases for J; bases not matched to a gene: 4. This CDR3 spans 12 amino acids. CDR1 is SQVTM and CDR2 is ANQGSEA in the germline V gene. Using immunoSEQ multiplex PCR, the repertoire was profiled, and TCRdb retains in-frame clones only, with some absent. The sample includes 150,000 to 200,000 clones, 85% to 90% of them seen just once. Study observations and caveats: According to a subsequent analysis, TCR clusters from the first cohort were inclined to appear together in the roughly 130 validation repertoires. Most sequenced TCRs were rare (though some public TCRs occurred in many donors).

The chain is built from TRBV29-1 and TRBJ1-1; 9 bases fit TRBD1. The sequence was obtained from a woman aged 30 to 39 in good health and CMV-seronegative. The sequenced sample consisted of PBMCs. The CDR3, as DNA: TGCAGCGTCCGGACAGGGGAGACTGAAGCTTTCTTT. It codes for CSVRTGETEAFF.